The 4 T cell receptor beta chains listed next were all sequenced from one sample in a study of T cell repertoires in cytomegalovirus infection. TCRdb processed the reads anew with MiXCR; each CDR3 protein has one entry. The sample has around 280,000 distinct CDR3 sequences, around 10% seen once; the top ten hold around 2.4%. The sample was PBMCs. These receptors all come from a human donor in good health (CMV status not recorded). Some clones in this sample may be carry-over from other donors' samples.

This clonotype was seen ten or more times. This chain joins TRBV5-1 and TRBJ2-7; D possibly uses TRBD1 or TRBD2 (5 bases each). V gave up 7 bases and J gave up 3 bases, with 14 bases separating them. The germline CDR1 and CDR2 sequences are SGHRS and YFSETQ. The CDR3 spans 13 residues. CDR3 amino acids: CASSRDGDYEQYF. The CDR3 DNA sequence: TGCGCCAGCTCTCGGGACGGGGACTACGAGCAGTACTTC.

This clonotype was detected only a few times. The gene calls are TRBV6-8 and TRBJ2-3; 9 nucleotides match TRBD2. The J segment lost 6 bases and the V segment lost 2 bases, leaving 6 bases of the junction unmatched. This CDR3 is built from 15 residues. Germline V gives CDR1 MNHGY, CDR2 SAAAGT. The CDR3: CASSYLAGPRDTQYF. The CDR3 bases are TGTGCCAGCAGTTACCTAGCGGGGCCTCGGGATACGCAGTATTTT.

As to this clonotype: This may be a read error, as it is one base from a much larger clone. The chain couples TRBV20-1 to TRBJ2-3; 9 bases match TRBD1. The CDR3 is 14 amino acids. Germline values: CDR1 DFQATT, CDR2 SNEGSKA (reference sequence). CDR3 DNA: TGCAGTCCACAACAGGGGGCCCAAACAGATACGAAGTATTTT. Its protein product is CSPQQGAQTDTKYF.

With regard to this clonotype: A read error is possible here, since a much larger clone lies one base away. The chain recombines TRBV6-4 with TRBJ2-2; a weak D match, TRBD2 (6 bases). V dropped 3 bases and J dropped 6 bases, with 14 bases sitting between them. The CDR3 extends over 15 amino acids. Germline CDR1 is MRHNA and CDR2 is SNTAGT. In DNA, the CDR3 is TGTGCCAGCAGTGAATCTGGGGGAGGATCCGGGGAGCTGTTTTTT. Translation gives CASSESGGGSGELFF.